These 27 T cell receptor beta chains share one sample of origin, sequenced in a study of CD8+CD57+ T cells in acquired aplastic anemia. The use of genomic DNA as template underpinned the TCR beta VDJ and CDR3 profiling. TCRdb called the reads again in MiXCR, with one record for every CDR3 protein. The data show a few hundred thousand distinct CDR3 sequences, with roughly 34% seen just once and under 0.95% held by the top ten. Sequencing involved patients with CD8+CD57+ cell expansion previously shown by flow cytometry. What was sequenced was sorted CD4+, CD8+, or CD8+CD57+ T cells (not recorded which) from PBMCs. These receptors were collected from a human donor with aplastic anemia.

J is TRBJ2-3 and V is TRBV3-1; 9 nucleotides match TRBD2. The CDR3 spans 16 residues. V was clipped by 1 base and J by 7 bases; unmatched bases: 9. The germline V gene encodes CDR1 LGHDT and CDR2 YNNKEL (reference sequence). CDR3 residues: CASSQVLAGTVYTQYF. DNA of the CDR3: TGTGCCAGCAGCCAAGTGCTAGCGGGGACGGTATATACGCAGTATTTT.

This clonotype showed up just a few times. The CDR3 sequence is CASSPLTGVGEKLFF. In DNA form, the CDR3 reads TGTGCCAGCAGCCCTTTGACAGGGGTGGGTGAAAAACTGTTTTTT. The chain combines TRBV25-1 with TRBJ1-4; TRBD1 aligns across 8 bases. This CDR3 spans 15 amino acids. In germline, CDR1 is MGHDK, CDR2 SYGVNS. The junction had 10 bases not matched to a gene; V was cut back by 6 bases and J by 7 bases.

As to this clonotype: This may be a read error: a much more frequent sequence differs by one nucleotide. CDR3 residues: CSAGLAGGADVQYF. As DNA, the CDR3 is TGCAGTGCTGGACTAGCGGGAGGGGCAGACGTGCAGTACTTC. V gene TRBV20-1 combines with J gene TRBJ2-7, with 15 nucleotides matching TRBD2. CDR3 size: 14 residues. Germline CDR1 DFQATT, CDR2 SNEGSKA (reference sequence). Trimming cost V 5 bases and J 9 bases; bases outside gene matches: 8.

This clonotype was found many times. The chain joins TRBV19 to TRBJ2-7, with 8 bases fitting TRBD1. CDR3 size: 14 residues. Germline V gene sequence: CDR1 LNHDA, CDR2 SQIVND (reference sequence). Trimming at V came to 4 bases and at J to 0 bases, leaving 2 bases not matched to a gene. CDR3: CASSTGQASYEQYF. CDR3 DNA sequence: TGTGCCAGTAGTACGGGACAGGCCTCCTACGAGCAGTACTTC. Supplemented by reference TRBV19 and TRBJ2-7, the full variable domain reads DGGITQSPKYLFRKEGQNVTLSCEQNLNHDAMYWYRQDPGQGLRLIYYSQIVNDFQKGDIAEGYSVSREKKESFPLTVTSAQKNPTAFYLCASSTGQASYEQYFGPGTRLTVT.

Concerning this clonotype itself: One junction end disagrees with the germline gene, perhaps due to a read error. The rearrangement joins TRBV7-9 to TRBJ2-7; a possible D gene is TRBD1 (6 bases). Germline V gene sequence: CDR1 SEHNR, CDR2 FQNEAQ (reference sequence). This CDR3 has 12 amino acids. Here the CDR3 reads CAGSEGVYEQYF. CDR3 sequence (DNA): TGTGCCGGCAGCGAGGGGGTCTACGAGCAGTACTTC.

There are many counts of this clonotype. V gene TRBV7-9 combines with J gene TRBJ1-1; D ambiguous. CDR3 length equals 13 residues. Germline CDR1 SEHNR, CDR2 FQNEAQ (reference sequence). The ends were cut back, 2 bases at V and 1 base at J, with 5 bases in the middle. CDR3 region: CASSLFSNTEAFF. Written as DNA, the CDR3 is TGTGCCAGCAGCTTATTTTCGAACACTGAAGCTTTCTTT.

Many counts were recorded for this clonotype. The chain recombines TRBV19 with TRBJ1-2, with D perhaps TRBD1 (5 bases). The V gene's germline CDR1 is LNHDA and CDR2 SQIVND (reference sequence). The CDR3 length is 17 residues. V gave up 4 bases and J gave up 3 bases, with 21 bases separating them. The CDR3 coding sequence is TGTGCCAGTAGTAATCCCCCTTGGGGGGAATCGGACTATGGCTACACCTTC. It translates to CASSNPPWGESDYGYTF. The full variable domain, rest sourced from reference TRBV19 and TRBJ1-2, is DGGITQSPKYLFRKEGQNVTLSCEQNLNHDAMYWYRQDPGQGLRLIYYSQIVNDFQKGDIAEGYSVSREKKESFPLTVTSAQKNPTAFYLCASSNPPWGESDYGYTFGSGTRLTVV.

Remarks on this clonotype: This is likely a read error, given that the CDR3 carries no conserved phenylalanine or tryptophan at its end. The DNA is left out, because the CDR3 cannot be placed on it with certainty; the CDR3 is given as TCRdb lists it. This sequence joins TRBV2 and TRBJ1-1. Germline lookup yields CDR1 SNHLY and CDR2 FYNNEI. The CDR3 length equals 9 residues, ends included. The CDR3 region is CASSAGTAS.

J is TRBJ1-1 and V is TRBV7-9, with D perhaps TRBD1 (6 bases). Germline V lookup: CDR1 SEHNR, CDR2 FQNEAQ (reference sequence). V was cut by 5 bases and J by 4 bases, with 14 bases left in between. This CDR3 has 14 amino acids. The DNA of the CDR3 is TGTGCCAGCAGCGCCTCAGGGGCGGGCACTGAAGCTTTCTTT. It codes for CASSASGAGTEAFF. The full variable domain, rest sourced from reference TRBV7-9 and TRBJ1-1, is DTGVSQNPRHKITKRGQNVTFRCDPISEHNRLYWYRQTLGQGPEFLTYFQNEAQLEKSRLLSDRFSAERPKGSFSTLEIQRTEQGDSAMYLCASSASGAGTEAFFGQGTRLTVV.

There are many counts of this clonotype. The chain has TRBV20-1 and TRBJ1-6; tentatively, D is TRBD1 (5 bases). Trimming pared 6 bases from V and 13 bases from J, leaving 19 bases between. Per the germline V gene, CDR1 is DFQATT and CDR2 is SNEGSKA (reference sequence). This CDR3 contains 13 residues. The CDR3 here is CSARRSTVSPLHF. CDR3 nucleotide sequence: TGCAGTGCACGGCGATCGACAGTATCCCCCCTCCACTTT.

V usage is TRBV19 and J usage is TRBJ1-1; TRBD1 matches 10 bases. CDR1 and CDR2 (germline): LNHDA, SQIVND (reference sequence). Trimming took 9 bases from V and 5 from J; bases not matched to a gene: 6. This CDR3 comprises 13 residues. The CDR3, as DNA: TGTGCCAGCCGACAGGGACAGGGGACTGAAGCTTTCTTT. It specifies CASRQGQGTEAFF.

The chain has TRBV19 and TRBJ1-1; tentative D call: TRBD1 (6 bases). Trimming left V 4 bases short and J 0 bases short, with 15 bases between. Germline CDR1 is LNHDA and CDR2 is SQIVND (reference sequence). The CDR3 extends over 16 amino acids. The CDR3 sequence: CASSTASGTLNTEAFF. CDR3 in DNA: TGTGCCAGTAGTACAGCATCTGGGACACTGAACACTGAAGCTTTCTTT.

The chain links TRBV7-9 to TRBJ2-1; 9 bases are shared with TRBD2. Germline values: CDR1 SEHNR, CDR2 FQNEAQ (reference sequence). Trimming took 3 bases from V and 4 from J; bases not matched to a gene: 10. The CDR3 is 17 amino acids. The CDR3 region is CASSLWRGGDYYNEQFF. For the CDR3, the DNA is TGTGCCAGCAGCTTGTGGCGGGGGGGCGATTATTACAATGAGCAGTTCTTC. Full variable domain (rest looked up from reference TRBV7-9 and TRBJ2-1): DTGVSQNPRHKITKRGQNVTFRCDPISEHNRLYWYRQTLGQGPEFLTYFQNEAQLEKSRLLSDRFSAERPKGSFSTLEIQRTEQGDSAMYLCASSLWRGGDYYNEQFFGPGTRLTVL.

This clonotype was seen repeatedly, ten times or more. The chain links TRBV24-1 to TRBJ2-1; TRBD1 agrees at 8 bases. V lost 7 bases and J lost 8; bases outside the gene matches: 6. Germline loops: CDR1 KGHDR, CDR2 SFDVKD. The CDR3 consists of 13 residues. CDR3 DNA sequence: TGTGCCACCAGGGACAGGGTCTCAGATGAGCAGTTCTTC. This translates into CATRDRVSDEQFF.

This clonotype was picked up many times. The genes are TRBV29-1 and TRBJ1-3; 8 positions match TRBD1. The CDR3 loop spans 13 amino acids. The V gene end was trimmed by 2 bases and the J gene end by 6 bases; junction bases not matched to a gene: 3. Per the germline V gene, CDR1 is SQVTM and CDR2 is ANQGSEA. CDR3: CSVERQGSNTIYF. In DNA form, the CDR3 reads TGCAGCGTTGAAAGACAGGGGTCAAACACCATATATTTT.

The chain is built from TRBV13 and TRBJ1-2; D is unresolved. The V gene lost 0 bases and the J gene lost 7 bases, with 21 bases spanning the gap. The CDR3 has 17 amino acids. CDR1 and CDR2 (germline): PRHDT, FYEKMQ (reference sequence). Written as DNA, the CDR3 is TGTGCCAGCAGCTTAGGCCAAAACACCGGACGGGCTCTTGGCTACACCTTC. Protein sequence: CASSLGQNTGRALGYTF.

This clonotype was seen many times. The chain combines TRBV2 with TRBJ2-7; tentative D call: TRBD1 (5 bases). Germline V lookup: CDR1 SNHLY, CDR2 FYNNEI. CDR3 length equals 14 residues. Trimming removed 4 bases at V and 0 bases at J, with 10 bases between. CDR3 region: CASSVSTVSYEQYF. Written as DNA, the CDR3 is TGTGCCAGCAGTGTTTCGACAGTCTCCTACGAGCAGTACTTC.

The table lists this clonotype with a few counts. The chain carries TRBV9 and TRBJ2-3; 8 nucleotides line up with TRBD1. Germline CDR1 and CDR2: SGDLS and YYNGEE. The length of the CDR3 is 16 residues. The junction had 7 bases not matched to a gene; V was cut back by 0 bases and J by 4 bases. The CDR3 here is CASSVVPDREADTQYF. CDR3 nucleotide sequence: TGTGCCAGCAGCGTAGTCCCGGACAGGGAGGCAGATACGCAGTATTTT.

This clonotype was detected ten times or more. V gene TRBV2 combines with J gene TRBJ2-1, with D unclear. The CDR3 spans 12 residues. In germline, CDR1 is SNHLY, CDR2 FYNNEI. V was cut by 3 bases and J by 9 bases, with 9 bases left in between. CDR3 sequence reads: CASSEMWGEQFF. The CDR3 nucleotides are TGTGCCAGCAGTGAGATGTGGGGTGAGCAGTTCTTC.

This clonotype was seen repeatedly, ten times or more. J is TRBJ1-5 and V is TRBV6-5; TRBD1 is a possible D gene (5 bases). The CDR3 covers 14 residues. CDR1 is MNHEY, CDR2 SVGAGI, per germline. The germline V and J ends were trimmed by 2 bases and 6 bases, with 11 bases remaining between them. The CDR3 is CASSYGRVGQPQHF. CDR3 coding DNA: TGTGCCAGCAGTTACGGCAGGGTTGGTCAGCCCCAGCATTTT.

Points on this clonotype: A much larger clone lies a single base off, so this may be a read error. The V call is TRBV19, the J call TRBJ1-3; the D is unclear. Germline V lookup: CDR1 LNHDA, CDR2 SQIVND (reference sequence). CDR3 length equals 15 residues. The V and J ends lost 3 bases and 4 bases respectively, with 13 bases between them. The CDR3 protein is CASSIFRGSGNTIYF. The CDR3 DNA sequence: TGTGCCAGTAGTATCTTCCGGGGTTCCGGAAACACCATATATTTT.

This clonotype was seen only a few times. The chain carries TRBV2 and TRBJ1-1; D is perhaps TRBD1 (5 bases). Germline V gene data show CDR1 as SNHLY and CDR2 as FYNNEI. V was clipped by 8 bases and J by 0 bases, with 10 bases between them. There are 13 residues in the CDR3. In DNA, the CDR3 is TGTGCCAGCCTTAGGGGATTGAACACTGAAGCTTTCTTT. Translated: CASLRGLNTEAFF.

Note on this clonotype: The junction departs from germline at one end; a sequencing error may be responsible. The chain carries TRBV7-2 and TRBJ2-7; the D gene is possibly TRBD1 (6 bases). This CDR3 spans 15 amino acids. CDR1 and CDR2 (germline): SGHTA, FQGNSA. The CDR3 spells CASSYSDSTRHEQHF. The CDR3 nucleotides are TGTGCCAGCAGTTACTCGGACAGTACCCGGCACGAGCAGCACTTC.

J is TRBJ2-1 and V is TRBV11-3; possible D gene TRBD2, 6 bases. This CDR3 has 14 residues. The V and J ends lost 3 bases and 0 bases respectively, with 6 bases between them. Germline CDR1 is SGHNT and CDR2 is YENEEA. The CDR3 here is CASSLTSSYNEQFF. In DNA form, the CDR3 reads TGTGCCAGCAGCTTGACTAGCTCCTACAATGAGCAGTTCTTC. The complete variable domain, with remaining parts taken from reference TRBV11-3 and TRBJ2-1, reads EAGVVQSPRYKIIEKKQPVAFWCNPISGHNTLYWYLQNLGQGPELLIRYENEEAVDDSQLPKDRFSAERLKGVDSTLKIQPAELGDSAVYLCASSLTSSYNEQFFGPGTRLTVL.

The table lists this clonotype with many counts. The chain carries TRBV20-1 and TRBJ1-2; D is possibly TRBD1 (5 bases). The CDR3 sequence is 13 residues long. Trimming took 0 bases from V and 8 from J, leaving 13 bases between them. Germline V gene lookup returns CDR1 DFQATT and CDR2 SNEGSKA (reference sequence). CDR3 sequence reads: CSARDPGTGGYTF. The CDR3 bases are TGCAGTGCTAGAGATCCAGGGACGGGCGGCTACACCTTC.

The J gene is TRBJ1-5, the V gene TRBV13, with D possibly TRBD1 on 6 matching bases. The CDR3 consists of 14 residues. Trimming took off 7 bases at V and 7 bases at J, with 17 bases between the two ends. From germline, CDR1 is PRHDT and CDR2 FYEKMQ (reference sequence). The CDR3 here is CASTLGGSGQPQHF. In DNA, the CDR3 is TGTGCCAGCACCCTCGGGGGCTCGGGGCAGCCCCAGCATTTT.

This clonotype was recorded many times. The rearrangement links TRBV15 to TRBJ1-2; D possibly corresponds to TRBD1 (6 bases). The CDR3 is 13 amino acids. CDR1 and CDR2 from the germline V gene are LNHNV and YYDKDF (reference sequence). V lost 6 bases, J lost 6 bases, and 14 bases lay in between. CDR3 bases: TGTGCCACCAGTATAAGGGACATTGATGGCTACACCTTC. Translating gives CATSIRDIDGYTF.